This TCR beta chain was captured by sequencing in a study of blood T cell repertoires in COVID-19. Assay: immunoSEQ multiplex PCR; the TCRdb copy retains only in-frame clones and omits some. The sample consists of approximately 41,000 clones, more than 70% of them appearing once. In germline, CDR1 is LNHDA, CDR2 SQIVND (reference sequence). V lost 4 bases and J lost 1, with 13 bases in between. The CDR3 is 15 residues long. The chain joins TRBV19 to TRBJ1-1; tentative D call: TRBD1 (6 bases). The sample taken for sequencing was peripheral blood. The sequence derives from a human donor in a cohort sampled during active COVID-19. The CDR3 spells CASSRNRVGNTEAFF. The DNA for the CDR3 is TGTGCCAGTAGTAGAAACAGGGTCGGGAACACTGAAGCTTTCTTT. Based on the CDR3 plus reference TRBV19 and TRBJ1-1, the full variable domain is DGGITQSPKYLFRKEGQNVTLSCEQNLNHDAMYWYRQDPGQGLRLIYYSQIVNDFQKGDIAEGYSVSREKKESFPLTVTSAQKNPTAFYLCASSRNRVGNTEAFFGQGTRLTVV.